Each of the 8 T cell receptor beta chains below was sequenced from the same sample in a study of patients and donors after allogeneic stem cell transplantation (TCRdb year 2020). Receptor amplification or capture employed RT-PCR. Data came from a NextSeq 550. Using fastp at Q25 and MiXCR, TCRdb reprocessed the public reads and kept productive beta chains. Identical CDR3 proteins give one entry, which carries the most common genes and DNA. The table for this sample lists 900,000 to 1,000,000 distinct CDR3 sequences; approximately 18% of them were counted only once. 5% to 7.5% of the sample is taken by the ten largest. The sample taken for sequencing was blood, either unsorted or a sorted T cell fraction (not recorded which). The receptor source for this set is a human donor who was either an allogeneic HSCT recipient or a stem cell or donor lymphocyte infusion donor (not recorded which). It is not recorded whose cells these are; they may come from a transplant donor.

V and J are TRBV18 and TRBJ2-1; D gene uncertain. V lost 3 bases to trimming and J lost 12 bases, with 12 bases between them. The germline gives CDR1 KGHSH, CDR2 LQKENI. This CDR3 is 12 amino acids long. In nucleotides, the CDR3 is TGTGCCAGCTCACCTCTAGTTTTGGGGCAGTTCTTC. Its translation: CASSPLVLGQFF.

This clonotype was detected only a few times. The chain carries TRBV2 and TRBJ2-2, with unresolved D. The CDR3 consists of 15 residues. V lost 8 bases to trimming and J lost 6 bases, with 19 bases between them. Germline CDR1 SNHLY, CDR2 FYNNEI. In DNA, the CDR3 is TGTGCCAGCTGTCGGGCTGGAAGGATGGCCGGGGAGCTGTTTTTT. Protein product: CASCRAGRMAGELFF.

This clonotype was seen a handful of times. The chain is built from TRBV7-8 and TRBJ2-1, with TRBD1 matching 7 bases. The CDR3 has 15 residues. Germline loops: CDR1 SGHVS, CDR2 FQNEAQ. The J segment lost 6 bases and the V segment lost 5 bases, leaving 10 bases of the junction unmatched. This CDR3 reads CASSLMKGAGNEQFF. CDR3 sequence (DNA): TGTGCCAGCAGCCTCATGAAGGGGGCGGGCAATGAGCAGTTCTTC. Full variable domain (outside the CDR3, taken from reference TRBV7-8 and TRBJ2-1): GAGVSQSPRYKVAKRGQDVALRCDPISGHVSLFWYQQALGQGPEFLTYFQNEAQLDKSGLPSDRFFAERPEGSVSTLKIQRTQQEDSAVYLCASSLMKGAGNEQFFGPGTRLTVL.

The chain is built from TRBV10-3 and TRBJ2-3; TRBD2 matches at 9 bases. The CDR3 totals 15 residues. Looked up from germline, CDR1 is ENHRY and CDR2 is SYGVKD. V gave up 7 bases and J gave up 4 bases; unmatched junction bases: 9. This chain's CDR3 is CAITREAGGPDTQYF. In nucleotides, the CDR3 is TGTGCCATCACCCGGGAAGCGGGAGGTCCAGATACGCAGTATTTT.

At least ten counts were recorded for this clonotype. The rearrangement uses TRBV6-1 and TRBJ1-2; TRBD1 matches 7 bases. After removal of 5 bases from V and 5 bases from J, the junction contained 5 bases not matched to a gene. The CDR3 contains 13 residues. From germline, CDR1 is MNHNS and CDR2 SASEGT. CDR3 region: CASSRQGSYGYTF. As DNA, the CDR3 is TGTGCCAGCAGTCGACAGGGTAGTTATGGCTACACCTTC.

The V call is TRBV9, the J call TRBJ2-7, with D perhaps TRBD2 (6 bases). The CDR3 covers 15 residues. Trimming shortened V by 0 bases and J by 0 bases, and 10 bases separated the two germline ends. Germline CDR1 and CDR2: SGDLS and YYNGEE. CDR3 in amino acids: CASSVEGGSSYEQYF. The CDR3 coding sequence is TGTGCCAGCAGCGTAGAAGGAGGGTCCTCCTACGAGCAGTACTTC. The entire variable domain, with the rest obtained from reference TRBV9 and TRBJ2-7, is as follows: DSGVTQTPKHLITATGQRVTLRCSPRSGDLSVYWYQQSLDQGLQFLIQYYNGEERAKGNILERFSAQQFPDLHSELNLSSLELGDSALYFCASSVEGGSSYEQYFGPGTRLTVT.

This clonotype was detected a few times. This chain joins TRBV4-1 and TRBJ1-2; D uncertain. The CDR3 totals 15 residues. Germline V CDR1 and CDR2: MGHRA, YSYEKL. Deletions cut 1 base from V and 7 bases from J, with 16 bases between. Here the CDR3 reads CASSQVFSPKTGYTF. For the CDR3, the DNA is TGCGCCAGCAGCCAAGTATTCTCCCCAAAGACTGGCTACACCTTC.

This clonotype was seen a few times. This rearrangement joins TRBV5-6 to TRBJ2-4, with D possibly TRBD1 on 5 matching bases. Germline lookup yields CDR1 SGHDT and CDR2 YYEEEE. The V and J ends lost 4 bases and 13 bases respectively, with 15 bases between them. CDR3 size: 12 residues. The CDR3 sequence is CASSRDSYLQYF. CDR3 coding DNA: TGTGCCAGCAGCCGAGACAGTTACTTACAGTACTTC.